This T cell receptor (beta chain) was profiled in a study of T cell repertoires in cytomegalovirus infection. Looking at the study overall: Recently identified HLA-C-restricted CMV epitopes and well-studied HLA-B-restricted CMV epitopes were used by the study. Signatures in public TCR beta sequences pointed to both CMV infection and matching HLA type.

Study-wide points: Cumulated frequencies of public TCR beta families served to identify carriers of CMV plus the relevant HLA.

TCRdb called the reads again in MiXCR, with one record for every CDR3 protein. The sample holds more than 250,000 distinct CDR3 sequences, approximately 25% seen once. V shed 6 bases, J shed 7 bases, and the junction held 15 bases outside the gene matches. The germline CDR1 and CDR2 sequences are MNHNS and SASEGT. The CDR3 length is 16 residues. As for this clonotype: The antigen remains unidentified.

This receptor was taken from a human donor in good health (CMV status not recorded). Some clones in this sample may be carry-over from other donors' samples. Here the sequenced sample was cultured PBMCs, taken from culture after CMV antigen stimulation. V gene TRBV6-1 combines with J gene TRBJ1-5; 7 bases line up with TRBD1. The CDR3, as DNA: TGTGCCAGCAGCTCGAACAGACAGGGAGATGCACAGCCCCAGCATTTT. Its translation: CASSSNRQGDAQPQHF.